Sequencing of this TCR beta chain was carried out in a study of shared clonotypes between healthy human individuals. Study in general: Three plates each covered CD4 naive and memory; CD8 naive two, CD8 memory one.

Replicate sorted-subset PCRs were loaded with around 220 ng DNA, 25,000 to 30,000 T cell genomes. This table comes from immunoSEQ multiplex PCR, and its TCRdb copy is limited to in-frame clones, with some not included. The table records more than 2 million clones, roughly 95% of them present only once. Trimming cost V 0 bases and J 4 bases, with 6 bases left between them. Germline V lookup: CDR1 GTSNPN, CDR2 SVGIG (reference sequence). This CDR3 contains 12 residues. Regarding the study as a whole: Generation of non-shared clonotypes was less probable than generation of clonotypes shared by all four donors.

As regards this clone: The antigen remains unidentified. In the same sample, other DNA sequences code for this CDR3.

Sequenced material: naive CD4+ T cells sorted from blood. Specified subset: CD45RA+ positively selected. This chain joins TRBV30 and TRBJ1-2, with unresolved D. This sequence originates from a man aged 18 to 30 in good health. CDR3 nucleotides: TGTGCCTGGAGTGTGTCCGTCTATGGCTACACCTTC. It specifies CAWSVSVYGYTF.